One and the same sample provided the 25 T cell receptor beta chains below, sequenced in a study of T-cell memory formation after mild COVID-19. TCRdb re-called the 5' RACE reads with MiXCR, one entry per CDR3 protein. The data contain around 160,000 distinct CDR3 sequences, approximately 10% of them singletons. Sequenced input: PBMCs or a T cell subset sorted from them (not recorded which). The receptor set was obtained from a man between 18 and 35 years old who had mild COVID-19 (a few samples of this study predate the infection). Cell type and time point are not known.

The table lists this clonotype with many counts. V and J are TRBV5-5 and TRBJ2-6; maybe TRBD1 (6 bases). The V gene's germline CDR1 is SGHKS and CDR2 YYEKEE (reference sequence). The CDR3 extends over 18 amino acids. Between the trimmed V and J ends, which lost 4 bases and 0 bases, there was a span of 17 bases. This chain's CDR3 is CASSVQQGIISGANVLTF. The CDR3 region has the DNA TGTGCCAGCAGCGTCCAACAGGGTATCATCTCTGGGGCCAACGTCCTGACTTTC.

The chain employs TRBV11-2 and TRBJ2-5; 9 bases are a match to TRBD2. Germline V gives CDR1 SGHAT, CDR2 FQNNGV. This CDR3 region has 16 residues. V was clipped by 2 bases and J by 1 base; unmatched bases: 5. CDR3 residues: CASSLSGGGGQETQYF. The CDR3 nucleotides read TGTGCCAGCAGCTTATCGGGCGGGGGGGGCCAAGAGACCCAGTACTTC.

The V gene is TRBV29-1, the J gene TRBJ1-1; D gene unclear. Germline V CDR1 and CDR2: SQVTM, ANQGSEA. This CDR3 is built from 13 residues. With 6 bases removed from V and 5 bases from J, the gap between germline ends came to 16 bases. The CDR3 region has the DNA TGCAGCGTACAAGTTACAGCCACAACTGAAGCTTTCTTT. As protein: CSVQVTATTEAFF.

This chain links TRBV29-1 with TRBJ2-7; TRBD1 agrees at 7 bases. Germline CDR1 SQVTM, CDR2 ANQGSEA. Trimming cost V 6 bases and J 2 bases; bases outside gene matches: 4. The CDR3 runs 12 residues. The DNA for the CDR3 is TGCAGCGTCGGGGACAGAACCTACGAGCAGTACTTC. Translating it yields CSVGDRTYEQYF.

There are a few counts of this clonotype. The V call is TRBV4-1, the J call TRBJ2-7; D ambiguous. Germline V gene data show CDR1 as MGHRA and CDR2 as YSYEKL. Trimming cost V 4 bases and J 1 base, with 11 bases left between them. The CDR3 length is 14 residues. The CDR3 DNA reads as TGCGCCAGCAGCCCAGGCGGAAGATCCTACGAGCAGTACGTC. Protein product: CASSPGGRSYEQYV.

The V call is TRBV4-3, the J call TRBJ2-2, with D possibly being TRBD2 (5 bases). The CDR3 has 14 amino acids. The V gene's germline CDR1 is LGHNA and CDR2 YSLEER. The germline V and J ends were trimmed by 11 bases and 0 bases, with 13 bases remaining between them. The CDR3 DNA follows: TGCGCCCCCGTGGTGAGGGCGAACACCGGGGAGCTGTTTTTT. It specifies CAPVVRANTGELFF.

This clonotype was seen a few times. The rearrangement uses TRBV9 and TRBJ2-7, with D unresolved. The CDR3 is made up of 13 amino acids. The V and J ends lost 3 bases and 6 bases respectively, with 13 bases between them. Per germline, CDR1 SGDLS and CDR2 YYNGEE. CDR3 coding DNA: TGTGCCAGCAGCGCTCAGACCGTCTCCGAGCAGTACTTC. This codes for CASSAQTVSEQYF.

In this sample, this clonotype turned up a few times. The chain combines TRBV21-1 with TRBJ2-3; the table calls TRBD1, which could not be checked here. TRBV21-1 counts as a pseudogene. This CDR3 has 15 residues. The CDR3 reads CASRELGRPPDTQYF. As DNA, the CDR3 is TGTGCCAGCCGCGAACTAGGTCGTCCCCCAGATACGCAGTATTTT.

The rearrangement links TRBV5-1 to TRBJ2-5; a weak D match, TRBD1 (6 bases). The CDR3 covers 14 residues. Germline CDR1 reads SGHRS; CDR2 reads YFSETQ. Deletions cut 4 bases from V and 5 bases from J, with 15 bases between. The CDR3 region has the DNA TGCGCCAGCAGCGGGGGACACTGGGGGGAGACCCAGTACTTC. Its translation: CASSGGHWGETQYF.

This clonotype was seen only a few times. The CDR3 region has the DNA TGTGCCAGCAGTCCTAGGAGCACGTGGAATGAAAAACTGTTTTTT. This gives the protein CASSPRSTWNEKLFF. The chain has TRBV27 and TRBJ1-4; D is ambiguous. V lost 5 bases and J 5 bases, leaving 15 bases between the germline ends. The germline CDR1 and CDR2 sequences are MNHEY and SMNVEV (reference sequence). CDR3 length: 15 residues.

This clonotype came up many times. The chain recombines TRBV7-2 with TRBJ2-2; TRBD1 matches at 7 bases. V lost 4 bases and J lost 4; bases outside the gene matches: 3. The CDR3 has 14 residues. CDR1 SGHTA and CDR2 FQGNSA come from the germline V gene. The CDR3 DNA reads as TGTGCCAGCAGCTCGAGGACAGGCACCGGGGAGCTGTTTTTT. Amino acid sequence: CASSSRTGTGELFF.

The chain employs TRBV5-1 and TRBJ2-7, with a weak D call TRBD2 (6 bases). Trimming cost V 4 bases and J 1 base, with 12 bases left between them. The CDR3 covers 14 residues. Germline V gene sequence: CDR1 SGHRS, CDR2 YFSETQ. The CDR3 protein is CASSPLAGSYEQYF. The CDR3 nucleotides read TGCGCCAGCAGCCCCTTGGCGGGATCCTACGAGCAGTACTTC.

This clonotype was detected a few times. The CDR3 loop is CASSQGRQGTGELFF. As DNA, the CDR3 is TGCGCCAGCAGCCAAGGACGACAGGGGACGGGGGAGCTGTTTTTT. The chain is built from TRBV4-3 and TRBJ2-2; 8 bases are shared with TRBD1. V was pared by 1 base and J by 8 bases, with 6 bases of the junction left unmatched. The CDR3 has 15 amino acids. The germline gives CDR1 LGHNA, CDR2 YSLEER.

This clonotype was counted between two and nine times. This chain joins TRBV27 and TRBJ2-5; 9 positions match TRBD2. Germline trimming cut 5 bases from V and 3 bases from J; bases unmatched to any gene: 10. CDR3 length: 16 residues. The V gene's germline CDR1 is MNHEY and CDR2 SMNVEV (reference sequence). The CDR3 DNA follows: TGTGCCAGCAGTCCCCGTCGGAGCGGGGGGAAAGAGACCCAGTACTTC. This encodes CASSPRRSGGKETQYF.

This clonotype turned up a few times. The V gene is TRBV11-2, the J gene TRBJ2-3; TRBD2 aligns across 8 bases. The V segment lost 7 bases and the J segment 2 bases; nucleotides outside the gene matches: 5. Germline CDR1 SGHAT, CDR2 FQNNGV. The CDR3 is made up of 14 amino acids. This CDR3 reads CASKPGGATDTQYF. The DNA of the CDR3 is TGTGCCAGCAAACCCGGGGGGGCCACAGATACGCAGTATTTT.

The rearrangement joins TRBV6-2 or TRBV6-3 to TRBJ1-5; 10 bases match TRBD1. Germline-derived CDR1 and CDR2 are MNHEY and SVGEGT. CDR3 length: 15 amino acids. J was trimmed by 3 bases and V by 8 bases; bases with no gene match: 7. The DNA for the CDR3 is TGTGCCAGCCGTAGACAGGGGGCGGACAATCAGCCCCAGCATTTT. It is translated as CASRRQGADNQPQHF.

The V gene is TRBV25-1, the J gene TRBJ2-5; D remains ambiguous. Trimming removed 6 bases from V and 0 bases from J, with 8 bases in between. The CDR3 covers 13 residues. From germline, CDR1 is MGHDK and CDR2 SYGVNS. Here the CDR3 reads CASSDSYQETQYF. The CDR3 DNA reads TGTGCCAGCAGCGACTCCTACCAAGAGACCCAGTACTTC. Looking up the rest from reference TRBV25-1 and TRBJ2-5 gives the full variable domain: EADIYQTPRYLVIGTGKKITLECSQTMGHDKMYWYQQDPGMELHLIHYSYGVNSTEKGDLSSESTVSRIRTEHFPLTLESARPSHTSQYLCASSDSYQETQYFGPGTRLLVL.

The rearrangement joins TRBV10-3 to TRBJ1-5, with D unresolved. The CDR3 loop spans 14 amino acids. The V end was cut by 0 bases, the J end by 7 bases, with 10 bases between. CDR1 is ENHRY, CDR2 SYGVKD, per germline. In DNA form, the CDR3 reads TGTGCCATCAGTGAGTCCGAGTTTATGCAGCCCCAGCATTTT. Translated, it gives CAISESEFMQPQHF.

The V call is TRBV5-6, the J call TRBJ1-5; 8 bases map to TRBD1. Germline V gives CDR1 SGHDT, CDR2 YYEEEE. J lost 1 base, V lost 4 bases, and 10 bases had no gene match. This CDR3 is 17 amino acids long. CDR3 sequence (DNA): TGTGCCAGCAGCGTCGGGACAGGCATCAGGAGCAATCAGCCCCAGCATTTT. It yields the protein CASSVGTGIRSNQPQHF. The variable domain in full, completed from reference TRBV5-6 and TRBJ1-5, reads DAGVTQSPTHLIKTRGQQVTLRCSPKSGHDTVSWYQQALGQGPQFIFQYYEEEERQRGNFPDRFSGHQFPNYSSELNVNALLLGDSALYLCASSVGTGIRSNQPQHFGDGTRLSIL.

This clonotype was seen at least ten times. V usage is TRBV14 and J usage is TRBJ2-6; a possible D gene is TRBD1 (6 bases). CDR1 and CDR2 (germline): SGHDN, FVKESK. V was cut by 4 bases and J by 0 bases, with 7 bases left in between. The CDR3 has 15 amino acids. CDR3 in DNA: TGTGCCAGCAGCCCGGGACACTCTGGGGCCAACGTCCTGACTTTC. It encodes CASSPGHSGANVLTF.

This clonotype was recorded a few times. This rearrangement joins TRBV6-5 to TRBJ2-3; D is ambiguous. Per germline, CDR1 MNHEY and CDR2 SVGAGI. The CDR3 is made up of 14 amino acids. Trimming left V 6 bases short and J 1 base short, with 11 bases between. For the CDR3, the DNA is TGTGCCAGCAGCACCCGCGCCGGCACAGATACGCAGTATTTT. Translated, it gives CASSTRAGTDTQYF.

The gene calls are TRBV11-2 and TRBJ1-1, with D unclear. Germline values: CDR1 SGHAT, CDR2 FQNNGV. Trimming stripped 5 bases from V and 3 bases from J, with 16 bases between. The CDR3 is 15 amino acids. CDR3 nucleotide sequence: TGTGCCAGCAGCCCTCCAATTGACGGAGACACTGAAGCTTTCTTT. Protein: CASSPPIDGDTEAFF.

The table lists this clonotype with a few counts. V and J are TRBV27 and TRBJ1-2; 9 nucleotides line up with TRBD1. Germline V CDR1 and CDR2: MNHEY, SMNVEV (reference sequence). The CDR3 covers 14 residues. Trimming at V came to 3 bases and at J to 5 bases, leaving 4 bases not matched to a gene. The CDR3 is CASSFDRGGYGYTF. CDR3 coding DNA: TGTGCCAGCAGTTTCGACAGGGGGGGATATGGCTACACCTTC.

This clonotype has only a few counts. This sequence joins TRBV20-1 and TRBJ2-7; maybe TRBD1 (6 bases). The CDR3 is 14 residues long. Per the germline V gene, CDR1 is DFQATT and CDR2 is SNEGSKA (reference sequence). Trimming pared 5 bases from V and 6 bases from J, leaving 20 bases between. The CDR3 region has the DNA TGCAGTGCTCCCCAAGGGACAATTCGAAGCGAGCAGTACTTC. This codes for CSAPQGTIRSEQYF.

This chain uses TRBV5-4 with TRBJ2-7; D not certain. The CDR3 has 14 residues. Germline CDR1 SGHNT, CDR2 YYREEE (reference sequence). The ends were cut back, 3 bases at V and 6 bases at J, with 16 bases in the middle. CDR3 DNA sequence: TGTGCCAGCAGCTCGACATACCCGATCTTCGAGCAGTACTTC. Translation gives CASSSTYPIFEQYF.